A single sample is the source of the 17 T cell receptor beta chains below, sequenced in a study of T-cell memory formation after mild COVID-19. TCRdb independently ran MiXCR on the 5' RACE reads; one entry per CDR3 protein. The table shows 210,000 or so distinct CDR3 sequences, with approximately 16% occurring only once. Sequenced: PBMCs or a T cell subset sorted from them (not recorded which). Receptors originate from an adult woman who had mild COVID-19 (a few samples of this study predate the infection). Cell type and time point are not known.

This clonotype was seen a handful of times. The gene calls are TRBV24-1 and TRBJ2-1, with a tentative D call TRBD2 (5 bases). The CDR3 is 17 amino acids. Germline V gene data show CDR1 as KGHDR and CDR2 as SFDVKD. The germline V and J ends were trimmed by 0 bases and 6 bases, with 17 bases remaining between them. CDR3 in DNA: TGTGCCACCAGTGATTTGCTGGCCGGGGATGGCGGCAATGAGCAGTTCTTC. Protein: CATSDLLAGDGGNEQFF.

This clonotype was found a few times. The J gene is TRBJ2-1, the V gene TRBV5-6, with 8 bases fitting TRBD2. The V and J ends lost 4 bases and 9 bases, in that order; junction bases with no gene match: 15. The CDR3 is made up of 16 amino acids. The V gene's germline CDR1 is SGHDT and CDR2 YYEEEE. CDR3 nucleotide sequence: TGTGCCAGCAGCCGGGCACTAGCGGCCGAAAGGGGTGAGCAGTTCTTC. Its translation: CASSRALAAERGEQFF.

V gene TRBV6-1 combines with J gene TRBJ1-6; weak D call: TRBD1 (5 bases). CDR1 and CDR2 from the germline V gene are MNHNS and SASEGT. Trimming removed 2 bases at V and 6 bases at J, with 11 bases between. This CDR3 region has 15 residues. The CDR3 DNA follows: TGTGCCAGCAGTGAACAGGGATTGGGTAATTCACCCCTCCACTTT. Protein: CASSEQGLGNSPLHF.

The chain carries TRBV11-2 and TRBJ2-3, with D possibly matching TRBD1 (5 bases). Trimming pared 2 bases from V and 3 bases from J, leaving 21 bases between. The CDR3 totals 18 residues. Germline CDR1 and CDR2: SGHAT and FQNNGV. The CDR3 spells CASSLRGLGAHGTDTQYF. CDR3 DNA sequence: TGTGCCAGCAGCTTAAGGGGTCTAGGGGCTCACGGAACAGATACGCAGTATTTT. Looking up the rest from reference TRBV11-2 and TRBJ2-3 gives the full variable domain: EAGVAQSPRYKIIEKRQSVAFWCNPISGHATLYWYQQILGQGPKLLIQFQNNGVVDDSQLPKDRFSAERLKGVDSTLKIQPAKLEDSAVYLCASSLRGLGAHGTDTQYFGPGTRLTVL.

This clonotype came up a few times. This sequence joins TRBV5-1 and TRBJ2-7; TRBD2 is a possible D gene (5 bases). CDR3 length equals 14 residues. Germline CDR1 reads SGHRS; CDR2 reads YFSETQ. The V end lost 0 bases, the J end lost 3 bases, and 10 bases lay between the germline ends. The CDR3 DNA reads TGCGCCAGCAGCTTGGCCGGACTGATCTACGAGCAGTACTTC. As protein: CASSLAGLIYEQYF.

The J gene is TRBJ2-7, the V gene TRBV9; 7 bases line up with TRBD1. Germline CDR1 and CDR2: SGDLS and YYNGEE. Losses at the gene ends were 0 bases for V and 6 bases for J; bases not matched to a gene: 3. The CDR3 runs to 13 residues. The CDR3 DNA sequence: TGTGCCAGCAGCGTAGTTGCAGGGGGCGAGCAGTACTTC. This codes for CASSVVAGGEQYF.

CDR3 sequence (DNA): TGCAGTGCTATGGGGGGCAGCACAGATACGCAGTATTTT. Residues: CSAMGGSTDTQYF. This chain joins TRBV20-1 and TRBJ2-3; D tentatively reads TRBD1 or TRBD2 (6 bases each). The V end lost 4 bases, the J end lost 0 bases, and 8 bases lay between the germline ends. Per germline, CDR1 DFQATT and CDR2 SNEGSKA (reference sequence). The CDR3 sequence is 13 residues long.

The rearrangement links TRBV7-6 to TRBJ2-2; the D gene is possibly TRBD2 (6 bases). The germline V gene has CDR1 SGHVS and CDR2 FNYEAQ. V lost 7 bases and J 0 bases, leaving 12 bases between the germline ends. The CDR3 covers 15 residues. The DNA for the CDR3 is TGTGCCAGCACCTGGGAGCGGGCGAACACCGGGGAGCTGTTTTTT. Translation: CASTWERANTGELFF.

V and J are TRBV5-5 and TRBJ2-7; 11 nucleotides align to TRBD1. V trimming: 4 bases; J trimming: 6 bases; junction bases outside the gene matches: 6. Germline V CDR1 and CDR2: SGHKS, YYEKEE (reference sequence). The CDR3 is made up of 14 amino acids. The chain's CDR3 is CASSRGQGGREQYF. The CDR3 nucleotides are TGTGCCAGCAGCAGGGGACAGGGGGGACGCGAGCAGTACTTC.

The chain has TRBV20-1 and TRBJ1-5, with D perhaps matching TRBD1 (5 bases). Trimming took 5 bases from V and 3 from J, leaving 14 bases between them. Germline loops: CDR1 DFQATT, CDR2 SNEGSKA (reference sequence). The CDR3 has 14 residues. The CDR3 sequence is CSARQGGDNQPQHF. CDR3 DNA: TGCAGTGCTCGGCAGGGAGGGGACAATCAGCCCCAGCATTTT.

This clonotype was seen a handful of times. This sequence joins TRBV6-2 or TRBV6-3 and TRBJ2-7; D perhaps matches TRBD2 (5 bases). The CDR3 consists of 14 residues. The germline V and J ends were trimmed by 2 bases and 3 bases, with 11 bases remaining between them. Germline lookup yields CDR1 MNHEY and CDR2 SVGEGT. For the CDR3, the DNA is TGTGCCAGCAGTTACACCCGGGGATTCTACGAGCAGTACTTC. Protein product: CASSYTRGFYEQYF.

This clonotype turned up a few times. The chain recombines TRBV20-1 with TRBJ2-3; 8 bases agree with TRBD2. Germline CDR1 is DFQATT and CDR2 is SNEGSKA (reference sequence). The CDR3 contains 14 residues. The V and J ends lost 3 bases and 3 bases, in that order; junction bases with no gene match: 5. CDR3 DNA sequence: TGCAGTGCTAGCGGGAGGGCCGGGACAGATACGCAGTATTTT. Its protein product is CSASGRAGTDTQYF.

This chain links TRBV5-6 with TRBJ2-7, with a weak D call TRBD1 (6 bases). This CDR3 has 16 amino acids. The V end was cut by 4 bases, the J end by 0 bases, with 17 bases between. Germline assignment: CDR1 SGHDT and CDR2 YYEEEE. CDR3 residues: CASSIPPGHISYEQYF. The CDR3 DNA reads as TGTGCCAGCAGCATACCCCCGGGACACATCTCCTACGAGCAGTACTTC.

The sample holds a few counts of this clonotype. The chain uses TRBV6-1 and TRBJ1-4; D unresolved. V was cut by 7 bases and J by 4 bases, with 13 bases left in between. This CDR3 comprises 14 residues. Germline V gene lookup returns CDR1 MNHNS and CDR2 SASEGT. CDR3 nucleotides: TGTGCCAGCAACAGAGTGGGGATTAATGAAAAACTGTTTTTT. This codes for CASNRVGINEKLFF.

The chain uses TRBV5-1 and TRBJ1-6, with TRBD1 as a possible D gene (5 bases). CDR3 length: 16 residues. Germline V gene sequence: CDR1 SGHRS, CDR2 YFSETQ. Trimming shortened V by 4 bases and J by 9 bases, and 20 bases separated the two germline ends. CDR3 nucleotides: TGCGCCAGCAGCCAGACGACAGTCCCGAGCGGTTCACCCCTCCACTTT. Translated: CASSQTTVPSGSPLHF.

The chain has TRBV11-2 and TRBJ2-1, with 7 bases matching TRBD1. The ends lost 1 base at V and 3 bases at J; junction bases unmatched: 3. Looked up from germline, CDR1 is SGHAT and CDR2 is FQNNGV. The CDR3 runs to 15 residues. CDR3 residues: CASSLGNRGYNEQFF. CDR3 bases: TGTGCCAGCAGCTTAGGGAACAGGGGCTACAATGAGCAGTTCTTC.

The V and J genes are TRBV7-9 and TRBJ2-4, with D unclear. V gave up 5 bases and J gave up 8 bases, with 16 bases separating them. Germline loops: CDR1 SEHNR, CDR2 FQNEAQ (reference sequence). The CDR3 has 14 residues. The CDR3 here is CASSPRLVWDIQYF. CDR3 sequence (DNA): TGTGCCAGCAGCCCCCGCCTGGTATGGGACATTCAGTACTTC.